Shown below are 26 T cell receptor beta chains from a single sample sequenced in a study of regulatory T cells in long-lasting Graves disease. Indicated time point: newly diagnosed GD, antithyroid drugs for less than 3 months. Researchers made the TCR library from RNA that was extracted from PBMCs. CDR3-region Arm-PCR and iRepertoire HTBI primers produced the TCR beta libraries. TCRdb re-called the multiplex PCR reads with MiXCR, one entry per CDR3 protein. The profile shows 400,000 to 500,000 distinct CDR3 sequences, 12% to 15% of them singletons. This sample was also put to use in a study of T cells in Graves' hyperthyroidism and ophthalmopathy.

The sample here was peripheral blood mononuclear cells (PBMCs), taken at new diagnosis, from a patient treated with antithyroid drugs. The receptor source for this set is a woman aged 45-60 years with Graves disease.

The chain has TRBV9 and TRBJ2-1; 14 positions match TRBD2. Germline-derived CDR1 and CDR2 are SGDLS and YYNGEE. V was clipped by 3 bases and J by 2 bases; unmatched bases: 13. This CDR3 comprises 20 residues. This CDR3 reads CASSGTGTSGRERTYNEQFF. The CDR3 coding sequence is TGTGCCAGCAGCGGCACCGGGACTAGCGGGAGAGAGAGGACCTACAATGAGCAGTTCTTC.

The CDR3 DNA is TGTGCCAGCAGGGGCGGAATGAGCTATGGCTACACCTTC. This codes for CASRGGMSYGYTF. The chain has TRBV27 and TRBJ1-2; D remains unclear. Germline loops: CDR1 MNHEY, CDR2 SMNVEV (reference sequence). The CDR3 is 13 residues long. Trimming stripped 6 bases from V and 4 bases from J, with 12 bases between.

This clonotype appeared a single time. Being one base from a much bigger clone, this may be a read error. The V call is TRBV11-1, the J call TRBJ1-2, with TRBD1 matching 8 bases. The CDR3 consists of 11 residues. Per the germline V gene, CDR1 is SGHAT and CDR2 is FQDESV (reference sequence). J was trimmed by 10 bases and V by 9 bases; bases with no gene match: 7. The CDR3 DNA is TGTGCCAGTGGGACAGGAGGTGACTACACCTTC. This codes for CASGTGGDYTF.

This clonotype showed up many times. This chain connects TRBV3-1 to TRBJ1-1, with 7 bases matching TRBD1. The CDR3 runs to 15 residues. Germline loops: CDR1 LGHDT, CDR2 YNNKEL (reference sequence). V was clipped by 4 bases and J by 2 bases; unmatched bases: 7. The CDR3 DNA reads TGTGCCAGCAGCCTCTCCGGGACAGCTAACACTGAAGCTTTCTTT. It codes for CASSLSGTANTEAFF.

This clonotype was found many times. The rearrangement joins TRBV11-2 to TRBJ2-3; 7 bases map to TRBD2. CDR3 size: 19 residues. V shed 2 bases and J 2 bases; nucleotides not matched to a gene: 16. Germline-derived CDR1 and CDR2 are SGHAT and FQNNGV. The CDR3 reads CASSLSFGAGERNTDTQYF. The CDR3 region has the DNA TGTGCCAGCAGCTTATCCTTTGGGGCGGGAGAGCGAAACACAGATACGCAGTATTTT.

The chain uses TRBV11-2 and TRBJ1-2; D may be TRBD1 (5 bases). Deletions cut 5 bases from V and 1 base from J, with 11 bases between. Germline V CDR1 and CDR2: SGHAT, FQNNGV. The CDR3 extends over 14 amino acids. CDR3 protein: CASSRDYLNYGYTF. In DNA form, the CDR3 reads TGTGCCAGCAGCCGGGACTACCTTAACTATGGCTACACCTTC.

This clonotype was picked up many times. This chain links TRBV3-1 with TRBJ1-1; no reliable D call. V was shortened by 2 bases and J by 0 bases, with 7 bases between the two germline ends. CDR1 is LGHDT and CDR2 is YNNKEL in the germline V gene (reference sequence). This CDR3 region has 14 residues. The CDR3 DNA reads as TGTGCCAGCAGCCAATCAGACATGAACACTGAAGCTTTCTTT. This gives the protein CASSQSDMNTEAFF.

This clonotype was detected many times. V and J are TRBV28 and TRBJ2-1, with D perhaps TRBD2 (6 bases). This CDR3 is 17 amino acids long. Germline V gives CDR1 MDHEN, CDR2 SYDVKM. The germline V and J ends were trimmed by 4 bases and 5 bases, with 21 bases remaining between them. Here the CDR3 DNA reads TGTGCCAGCAGTTCGCCCTCGGGAGAACCATGGGACAATGAGCAGTTCTTC. Encoded protein: CASSSPSGEPWDNEQFF.

The chain joins TRBV30 to TRBJ1-2; a possible D gene is TRBD1 (6 bases). The V end lost 1 base, the J end lost 7 bases, and 13 bases lay between the germline ends. The CDR3 covers 13 residues. Looked up from germline, CDR1 is GTSNPN and CDR2 is SVGIG (reference sequence). In DNA form, the CDR3 reads TGTGCCTGGAGTGGTGGGACATTTCTTGGCTACACCTTC. It encodes CAWSGGTFLGYTF.

The chain carries TRBV9 and TRBJ1-2; D is unclear. The CDR3 has 14 residues. The V and J ends lost 0 bases and 4 bases respectively, with 10 bases between them. Germline lookup yields CDR1 SGDLS and CDR2 YYNGEE. CDR3: CASSVGTVPYGYTF. In DNA, the CDR3 is TGTGCCAGCAGCGTAGGGACGGTTCCCTATGGCTACACCTTC.

The V gene is TRBV10-1, the J gene TRBJ1-5; a possible D gene is TRBD1 (5 bases). CDR1 is WNHNN and CDR2 is SYGVQD in the germline V gene (reference sequence). The CDR3 runs 19 residues. The germline V and J ends were trimmed by 5 bases and 0 bases, with 23 bases remaining between them. The CDR3 protein is CASSQGTASALRSNQPQHF. The CDR3 bases are TGCGCCAGCAGTCAGGGCACGGCGTCGGCCCTTCGTAGCAATCAGCCCCAGCATTTT.

This clonotype was detected many times. The chain is built from TRBV6-2 or TRBV6-3 and TRBJ2-3; TRBD1 agrees at 8 bases. V was clipped by 7 bases and J by 2 bases; unmatched bases: 8. Looked up from germline, CDR1 is MNHEY and CDR2 is SVGEGT. CDR3 length: 15 amino acids. The CDR3 region is CASNGQGWPTDTQYF. The CDR3 DNA sequence: TGTGCCAGCAATGGACAGGGTTGGCCCACAGATACGCAGTATTTT.

This clonotype was seen repeatedly, ten times or more. The rearrangement uses TRBV20-1 and TRBJ2-7; D may be TRBD1 (6 bases). Germline CDR1 and CDR2: DFQATT and SNEGSKA (reference sequence). V was trimmed by 0 bases and J by 1 base, leaving 13 bases between them. The CDR3 has 15 residues. In DNA, the CDR3 is TGCAGTGCTAGAGAGGTGGGGGCTCCTTCCTACGAGCAGTACTTC. It codes for CSAREVGAPSYEQYF.

This chain uses TRBV7-8 with TRBJ2-7; 11 positions agree with TRBD2. V was pared by 1 base and J by 9 bases, with 2 bases of the junction left unmatched. Germline V lookup: CDR1 SGHVS, CDR2 FQNEAQ. The length of the CDR3 is 13 residues. The CDR3 DNA is TGTGCCAGCAGCTTAGGGACTAGCGGGCCGCAGTACTTC. Amino acid sequence: CASSLGTSGPQYF.

At least ten counts were recorded for this clonotype. The genes are TRBV6-5 and TRBJ2-7, with TRBD1 matching 10 bases. The CDR3 extends over 15 amino acids. The V and J ends lost 2 bases and 3 bases, in that order; junction bases with no gene match: 4. CDR1 MNHEY and CDR2 SVGAGI come from the germline V gene. The CDR3 DNA reads TGTGCCAGCAGTTACACGACAGGGGGCCACTACGAGCAGTACTTC. It yields the protein CASSYTTGGHYEQYF.

This chain joins TRBV20-1 and TRBJ2-7; no clear D gene. The V gene's germline CDR1 is DFQATT and CDR2 SNEGSKA (reference sequence). The length of the CDR3 is 15 residues. The V end was cut by 3 bases, the J end by 2 bases, with 17 bases between. The CDR3 spells CSASPFDLVTYEQYF. DNA of the CDR3: TGCAGTGCTAGCCCTTTTGACTTGGTAACCTACGAGCAGTACTTC.

In its sample, this clonotype was seen many times. The chain is built from TRBV18 and TRBJ2-5; no reliable D call. The V gene lost 2 bases and the J gene lost 2 bases, with 9 bases spanning the gap. The CDR3 is made up of 14 amino acids. Germline loops: CDR1 KGHSH, CDR2 LQKENI. The CDR3: CASSPDPVQETQYF. In nucleotides, the CDR3 is TGTGCCAGCTCACCAGACCCCGTACAAGAGACCCAGTACTTC.

This clonotype appeared a few times. The chain links TRBV19 to TRBJ1-2, with 7 bases that match TRBD1. The CDR3 extends over 16 amino acids. After removal of 5 bases from V and 9 bases from J, the junction contained 18 bases not matched to a gene. The germline CDR1 and CDR2 sequences are LNHDA and SQIVND (reference sequence). In DNA form, the CDR3 reads TGTGCCAGTAGTGTAGTCAAGGGGGCCACAGGGGCGCGCTACACCTTC. Its protein is CASSVVKGATGARYTF.

This clonotype has more than one count but fewer than ten. V and J are TRBV12-3 or TRBV12-4 and TRBJ2-1; TRBD1 matches at 11 bases. The CDR3 contains 16 residues. Unmatched junction bases numbered 2, after V lost 1 base and J lost 3 bases. CDR3 region: CASSLGTGGIYNEQFF. For the CDR3, the DNA is TGTGCCAGCAGTTTAGGGACAGGGGGCATCTACAATGAGCAGTTCTTC.

This clonotype was counted many times. V and J are TRBV9 and TRBJ1-2; 8 bases fit TRBD1. Germline CDR1 reads SGDLS; CDR2 reads YYNGEE. After removal of 4 bases from V and 0 bases from J, the junction contained 11 bases not matched to a gene. CDR3 size: 17 residues. The CDR3 sequence is CASSPNQGARANYGYTF. CDR3 DNA sequence: TGTGCCAGCAGCCCTAATCAGGGGGCCAGAGCTAACTATGGCTACACCTTC.

In its sample, this clonotype was seen many times. The rearrangement links TRBV6-1 to TRBJ1-2, with a possible D match to TRBD1 (5 bases). Trimming took off 2 bases at V and 5 bases at J, with 12 bases between the two ends. From germline, CDR1 is MNHNS and CDR2 SASEGT. This CDR3 spans 14 amino acids. CDR3 in amino acids: CASSEPGFVYGYTF. The CDR3 region has the DNA TGTGCCAGCAGTGAACCAGGGTTTGTATATGGCTACACCTTC.

V and J are TRBV9 and TRBJ2-3; D not resolved. This CDR3 is 14 amino acids long. Germline V gene sequence: CDR1 SGDLS, CDR2 YYNGEE. V was clipped by 2 bases and J by 0 bases, with 7 bases between them. The CDR3 DNA sequence: TGTGCCAGCAGCGTTGACGGGAGCACAGATACGCAGTATTTT. Translation gives CASSVDGSTDTQYF.

This clonotype has a count of ten or more. This sequence joins TRBV10-3 and TRBJ2-7; 14 bases fit TRBD2. The V gene's germline CDR1 is ENHRY and CDR2 SYGVKD. The V segment lost 6 bases and the J segment 6 bases; nucleotides outside the gene matches: 4. This CDR3 is built from 14 residues. CDR3 region: CAISSGTSGSEQYF. In nucleotides, the CDR3 is TGTGCCATCAGCTCCGGGACTAGCGGGAGCGAGCAGTACTTC.

As concerns this clonotype: With a much larger clone just one base away, this may be a read error. The V gene is TRBV12-3 or TRBV12-4, the J gene TRBJ2-1; 8 nucleotides match TRBD2. The length of the CDR3 is 20 residues. DNA for the CDR3: TGTGCCAGCGGAACCCTCGGGAGGGCTCTTTACCCCCACTCCTACGATGAGCAGTTCTTC. Protein sequence: CASGTLGRALYPHSYDEQFF.

The chain combines TRBV3-1 with TRBJ2-5, with D uncertain. V was shortened by 6 bases and J by 1 base, with 15 bases between the two germline ends. The V gene's germline CDR1 is LGHDT and CDR2 YNNKEL (reference sequence). This CDR3 contains 15 residues. CDR3 protein: CASSTLGKPQETQYF. CDR3 coding DNA: TGTGCCAGCAGTACTCTAGGGAAACCCCAAGAGACCCAGTACTTC.

This clonotype was detected ten times or more. This chain links TRBV5-6 with TRBJ2-2; D unclear. The CDR3 consists of 12 residues. Germline-derived CDR1 and CDR2 are SGHDT and YYEEEE. The V and J ends lost 0 bases and 7 bases respectively, with 4 bases between them. In DNA, the CDR3 is TGTGCCAGCAGCTTGGGGAGCGGGGAGCTGTTTTTT. This translates into CASSLGSGELFF.